A selection of T cell receptor beta chains follows, all from one sample in a study of shared clonotypes between healthy human individuals. Assay used: immunoSEQ multiplex PCR; TCRdb lists only in-frame clones, some missing. Among about 990,000 clones, around 78% were seen once, and the ten largest hold 0.55% to 0.7%. What was sequenced was memory CD4+ T cells from PBMCs. The source of these receptors is a man between 18 and 29 years old in good health. Some clones in this sample may be carry-over from other donors' samples. Each CDR3 is given with its conserved first and last residue. A D gene is named only where the DNA matches it firmly. Expanded clones get a size class; other rows say once, few or many, or leave the size out.

TRBJ2-2 NA TRBV11-1 NA CASSLGPSGGYVGELFF TGTGCCAGCAGCTTGGGGCCCTCCGGGGGCTACGTCGGGGAGCTGTTTTTT
TRBJ1-3 NA TRBV5-1 NA CASSLNAVGNTIYF TGCGCCAGCAGCTTGAACGCTGTAGGAAACACCATATATTTT
TRBJ1-2 NA TRBV4-3 TRBD1 CASSQDTGTGYGYTF TGCGCCAGCAGCCAAGATACCGGGACAGGGTATGGCTACACCTTC
TRBJ1-1 few TRBV7-9 NA CASSSSLNTEAFF TGTGCCAGCAGCTCATCCTTGAACACTGAAGCTTTCTTT
TRBJ1-2 NA TRBV11-2 NA CASSHPNYGYTF TGTGCCAGCAGCCACCCTAACTATGGCTACACCTTC
TRBJ1-2 NA TRBV7-9 NA CASSHRDERFWGYTF TGTGCCAGCAGCCATCGGGACGAACGGTTTTGGGGCTACACCTTC
TRBJ2-7 few TRBV28 TRBD1 CASIYSDRGAYEQYF TGTGCCAGCATATACTCGGACAGGGGTGCCTACGAGCAGTACTTC
TRBJ1-3 NA TRBV7-2 NA CASSLGLAQAGNTIYF TGTGCCAGCAGCTTAGGTCTGGCTCAGGCGGGAAACACCATATATTTT
TRBJ2-7 NA TRBV7-3 TRBD2 CASSSTSGRSYEQYF TGTGCCAGCAGCTCCACTAGCGGGAGGTCCTACGAGCAGTACTTC
TRBJ2-5 once TRBV5-1 TRBD1 CASSTGQGAQETQYF TGCGCCAGCAGCACCGGACAGGGGGCCCAAGAGACCCAGTACTTC
TRBJ2-6 once TRBV9 NA CASSGAGAGANVLTF TGTGCCAGCAGCGGAGCAGGGGCTGGGGCCAACGTCCTGACTTTC